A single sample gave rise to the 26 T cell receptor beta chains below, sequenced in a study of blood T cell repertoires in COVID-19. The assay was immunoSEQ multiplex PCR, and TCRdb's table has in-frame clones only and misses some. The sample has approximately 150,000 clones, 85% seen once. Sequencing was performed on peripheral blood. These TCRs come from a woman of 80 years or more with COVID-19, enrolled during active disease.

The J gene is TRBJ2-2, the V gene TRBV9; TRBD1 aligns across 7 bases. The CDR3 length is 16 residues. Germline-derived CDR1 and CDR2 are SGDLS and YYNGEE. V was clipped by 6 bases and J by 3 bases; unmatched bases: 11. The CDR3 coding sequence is TGTGCCAGCACCTACTCAGGGGGATGGGACACCGGGGAGCTGTTTTTT. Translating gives CASTYSGGWDTGELFF.

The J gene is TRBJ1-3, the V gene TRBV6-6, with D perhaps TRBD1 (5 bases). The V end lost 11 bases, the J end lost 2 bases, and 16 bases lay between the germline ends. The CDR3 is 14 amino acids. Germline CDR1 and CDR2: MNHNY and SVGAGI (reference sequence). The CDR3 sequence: CAASAGGAGNTIYF. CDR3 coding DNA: TGTGCCGCCTCCGCGGGGGGAGCTGGAAACACCATATATTTT.

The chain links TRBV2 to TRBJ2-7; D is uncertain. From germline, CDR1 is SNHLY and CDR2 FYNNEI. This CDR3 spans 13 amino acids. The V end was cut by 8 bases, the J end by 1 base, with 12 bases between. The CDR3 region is CASCASGSYEQYF. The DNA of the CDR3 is TGTGCCAGCTGCGCCTCCGGTTCCTACGAGCAGTACTTC.

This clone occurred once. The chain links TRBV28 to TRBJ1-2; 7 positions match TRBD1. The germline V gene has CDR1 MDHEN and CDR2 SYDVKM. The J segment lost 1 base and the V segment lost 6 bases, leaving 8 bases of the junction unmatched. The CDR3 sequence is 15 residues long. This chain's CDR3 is CASSPTGSVNYGYTF. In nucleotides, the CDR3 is TGTGCCAGCAGCCCGACAGGGTCTGTTAACTATGGCTACACCTTC.

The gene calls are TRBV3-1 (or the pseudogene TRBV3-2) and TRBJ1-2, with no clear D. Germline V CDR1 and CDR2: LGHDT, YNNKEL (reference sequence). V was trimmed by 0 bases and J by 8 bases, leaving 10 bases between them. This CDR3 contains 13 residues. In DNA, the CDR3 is TGTGCCAGCAGCCAAGAAACTCTGGGCGGCTACACCTTC. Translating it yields CASSQETLGGYTF.

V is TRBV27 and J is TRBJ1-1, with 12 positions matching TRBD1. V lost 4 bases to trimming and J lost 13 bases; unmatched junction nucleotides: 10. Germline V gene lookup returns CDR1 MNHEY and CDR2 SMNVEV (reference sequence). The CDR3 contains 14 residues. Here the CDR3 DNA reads TGTGCCAGCAGTTACATTCGGGACAGGGGGCCTCATTTCTTT. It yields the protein CASSYIRDRGPHFF.

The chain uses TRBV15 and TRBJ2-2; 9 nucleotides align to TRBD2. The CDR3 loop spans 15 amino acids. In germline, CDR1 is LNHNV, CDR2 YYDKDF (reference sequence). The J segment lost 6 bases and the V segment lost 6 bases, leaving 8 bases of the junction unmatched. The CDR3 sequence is CATRAGGLEAGELFF. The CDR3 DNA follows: TGTGCCACCAGAGCGGGAGGCTTGGAAGCCGGGGAGCTGTTTTTT.

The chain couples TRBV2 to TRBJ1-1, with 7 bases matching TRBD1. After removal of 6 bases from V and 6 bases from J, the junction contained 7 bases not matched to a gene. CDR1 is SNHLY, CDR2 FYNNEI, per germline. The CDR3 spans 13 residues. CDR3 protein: CASRGDRAAEAFF. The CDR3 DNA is TGTGCCAGCAGAGGAGACAGGGCAGCTGAAGCTTTCTTT.

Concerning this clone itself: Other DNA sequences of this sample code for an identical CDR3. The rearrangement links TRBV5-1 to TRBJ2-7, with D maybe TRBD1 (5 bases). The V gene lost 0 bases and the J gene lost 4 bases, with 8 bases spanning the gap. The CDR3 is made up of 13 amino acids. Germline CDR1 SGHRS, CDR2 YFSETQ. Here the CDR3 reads CASSLAQEYEQYF. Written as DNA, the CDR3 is TGCGCCAGCAGCTTGGCACAGGAGTACGAGCAGTACTTC.

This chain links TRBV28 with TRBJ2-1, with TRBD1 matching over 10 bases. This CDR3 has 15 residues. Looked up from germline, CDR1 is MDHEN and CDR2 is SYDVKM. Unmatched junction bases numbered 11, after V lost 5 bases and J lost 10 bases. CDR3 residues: CASSRPGQGRGEQFF. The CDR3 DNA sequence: TGTGCCAGCAGTAGGCCGGGACAGGGGAGGGGCGAGCAGTTCTTC.

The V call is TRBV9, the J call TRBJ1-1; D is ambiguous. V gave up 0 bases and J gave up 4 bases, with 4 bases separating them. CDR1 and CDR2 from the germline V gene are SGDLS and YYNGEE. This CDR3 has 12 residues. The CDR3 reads CASSVDGTEAFF. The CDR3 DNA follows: TGTGCCAGCAGCGTAGACGGCACTGAAGCTTTCTTT.

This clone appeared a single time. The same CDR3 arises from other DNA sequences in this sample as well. CDR3 sequence reads: CASSPGGQAGYTF. In DNA form, the CDR3 reads TGCGCCAGCAGCCCTGGAGGACAGGCTGGCTACACCTTC. The chain has TRBV5-1 and TRBJ1-2; TRBD1 matches at 7 bases. Unmatched junction bases numbered 7, after V lost 4 bases and J lost 7 bases. Germline values: CDR1 SGHRS, CDR2 YFSETQ. The CDR3 totals 13 residues.

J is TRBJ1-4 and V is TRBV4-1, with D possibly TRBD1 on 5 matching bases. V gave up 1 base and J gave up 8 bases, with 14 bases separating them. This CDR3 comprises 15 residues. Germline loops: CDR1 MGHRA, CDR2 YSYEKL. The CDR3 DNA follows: TGCGCCAGCAGCCAAGGTATCCAGGGAAGCGAAAAACTGTTTTTT. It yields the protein CASSQGIQGSEKLFF.

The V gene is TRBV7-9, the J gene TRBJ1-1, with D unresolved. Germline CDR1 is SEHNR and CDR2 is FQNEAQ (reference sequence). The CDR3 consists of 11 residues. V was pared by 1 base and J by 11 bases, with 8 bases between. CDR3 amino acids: CASSLEGGAFF. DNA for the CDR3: TGTGCCAGCAGCTTAGAAGGAGGGGCTTTCTTT.

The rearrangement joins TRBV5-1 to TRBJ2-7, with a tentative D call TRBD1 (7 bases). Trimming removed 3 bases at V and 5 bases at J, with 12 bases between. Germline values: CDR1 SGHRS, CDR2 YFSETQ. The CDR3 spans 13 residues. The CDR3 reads CASSSGGRNEQYF. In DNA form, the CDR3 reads TGCGCCAGCAGCTCAGGGGGGAGGAACGAGCAGTACTTC.

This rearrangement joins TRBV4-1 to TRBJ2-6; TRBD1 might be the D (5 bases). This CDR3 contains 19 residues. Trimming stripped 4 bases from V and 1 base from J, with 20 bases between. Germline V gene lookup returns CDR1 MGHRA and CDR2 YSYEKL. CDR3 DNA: TGCGCCAGCAGCCCGCACACCCAGGGTACCGATTCTGGGGCCAACGTCCTGACTTTC. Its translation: CASSPHTQGTDSGANVLTF.

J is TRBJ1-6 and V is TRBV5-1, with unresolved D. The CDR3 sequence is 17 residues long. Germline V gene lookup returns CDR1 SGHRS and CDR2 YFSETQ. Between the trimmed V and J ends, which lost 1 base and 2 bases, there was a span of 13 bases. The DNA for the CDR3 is TGCGCCAGCAGCTTGAGAGCCCTCCCTGCCTATAATTCACCCCTCCACTTT. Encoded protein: CASSLRALPAYNSPLHF.

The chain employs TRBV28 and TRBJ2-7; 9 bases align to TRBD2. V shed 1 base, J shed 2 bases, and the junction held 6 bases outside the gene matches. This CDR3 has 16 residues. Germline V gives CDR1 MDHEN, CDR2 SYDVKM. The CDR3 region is CASSLLTSGFTYEQYF. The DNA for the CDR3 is TGTGCCAGCAGTTTATTGACTAGCGGCTTCACCTACGAGCAGTACTTC.

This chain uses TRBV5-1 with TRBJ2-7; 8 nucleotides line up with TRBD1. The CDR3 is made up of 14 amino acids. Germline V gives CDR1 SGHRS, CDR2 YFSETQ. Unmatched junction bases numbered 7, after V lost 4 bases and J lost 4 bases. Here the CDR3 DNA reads TGCGCCAGCAGCCCCGGGACAGGTGTTTACGAGCAGTACTTC. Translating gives CASSPGTGVYEQYF.

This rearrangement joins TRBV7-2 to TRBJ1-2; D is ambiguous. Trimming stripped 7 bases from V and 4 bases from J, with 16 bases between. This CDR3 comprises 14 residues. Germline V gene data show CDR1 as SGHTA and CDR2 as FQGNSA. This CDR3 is CASNQTPGGYGYTF. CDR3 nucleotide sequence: TGTGCCAGCAATCAGACCCCTGGAGGCTATGGCTACACCTTC.

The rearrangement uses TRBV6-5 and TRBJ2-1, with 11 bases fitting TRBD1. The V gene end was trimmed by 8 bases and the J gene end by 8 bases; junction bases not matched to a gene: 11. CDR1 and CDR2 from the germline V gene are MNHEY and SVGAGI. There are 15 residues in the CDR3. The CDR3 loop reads CASGLGQGALDEQFF. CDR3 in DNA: TGTGCCAGCGGCCTAGGACAGGGGGCCTTGGATGAGCAGTTCTTC.

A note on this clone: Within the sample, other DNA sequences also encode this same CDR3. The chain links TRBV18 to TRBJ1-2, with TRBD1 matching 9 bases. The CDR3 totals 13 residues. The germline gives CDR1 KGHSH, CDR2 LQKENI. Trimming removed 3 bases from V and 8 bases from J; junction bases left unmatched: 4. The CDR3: CASSPDRGYGYTF. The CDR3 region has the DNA TGTGCCAGCTCACCGGACAGGGGATACGGCTACACCTTC.

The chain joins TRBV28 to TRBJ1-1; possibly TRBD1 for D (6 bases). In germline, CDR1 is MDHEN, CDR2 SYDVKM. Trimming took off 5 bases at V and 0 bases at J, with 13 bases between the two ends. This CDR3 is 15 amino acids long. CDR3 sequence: CASSGGGHLNTEAFF. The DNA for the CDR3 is TGTGCCAGCAGTGGTGGGGGACATCTGAACACTGAAGCTTTCTTT.

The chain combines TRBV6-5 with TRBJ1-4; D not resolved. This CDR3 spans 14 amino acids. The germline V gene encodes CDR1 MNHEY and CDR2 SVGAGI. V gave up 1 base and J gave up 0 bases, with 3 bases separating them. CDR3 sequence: CASSYFATNEKLFF. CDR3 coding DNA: TGTGCCAGCAGTTACTTCGCAACTAATGAAAAACTGTTTTTT.

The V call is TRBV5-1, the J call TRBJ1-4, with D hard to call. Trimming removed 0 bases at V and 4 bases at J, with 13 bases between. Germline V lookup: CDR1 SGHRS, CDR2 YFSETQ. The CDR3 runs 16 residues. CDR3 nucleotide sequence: TGCGCCAGCAGCTTGGCCGGAGGGTCCCATAATGAAAAACTGTTTTTT. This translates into CASSLAGGSHNEKLFF.

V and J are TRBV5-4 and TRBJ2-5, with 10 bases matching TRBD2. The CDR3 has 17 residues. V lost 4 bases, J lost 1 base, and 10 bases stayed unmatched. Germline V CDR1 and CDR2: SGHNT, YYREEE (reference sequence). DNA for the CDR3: TGTGCCAGCAGCCCACATCGGTCTAGCGGGAGCCAAGAGACCCAGTACTTC. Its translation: CASSPHRSSGSQETQYF.